This TCR beta chain is from a study of blood T cells in healthy people across ages. Comments on this clonotype: Its antigen is unknown.

Per sample, at least 6 micrograms of total RNA were extracted. Study results and caveats: In the absence of known donor CMV status, changes in expanded clonotypes were possibly confounded.

A second PCR of 7 to 11 cycles used a sample-barcoded 5' primer and a J-beta primer mix. Unique molecular identifiers of 12 random nucleotides labeled each cDNA. TCRdb processed the 5' RACE reads anew with MiXCR; each CDR3 protein has one entry. Among roughly 1,800,000 distinct CDR3 sequences listed, about 49% were seen once. The CDR3 is made up of 14 amino acids. The V end was cut by 7 bases, the J end by 7 bases, with 19 bases between. CDR1 and CDR2 (germline): SNHLY, FYNNEI. The V and J genes are TRBV2 and TRBJ2-5, with D possibly matching TRBD2 (5 bases). Material: blood. The clonotype was recovered from a woman aged 40 to 55 in good health. As DNA, the CDR3 is TGTGCCAGCAAGGAGGAGTTTGGGGAAGGGACCCAGTACTTC. Residues: CASKEEFGEGTQYF.